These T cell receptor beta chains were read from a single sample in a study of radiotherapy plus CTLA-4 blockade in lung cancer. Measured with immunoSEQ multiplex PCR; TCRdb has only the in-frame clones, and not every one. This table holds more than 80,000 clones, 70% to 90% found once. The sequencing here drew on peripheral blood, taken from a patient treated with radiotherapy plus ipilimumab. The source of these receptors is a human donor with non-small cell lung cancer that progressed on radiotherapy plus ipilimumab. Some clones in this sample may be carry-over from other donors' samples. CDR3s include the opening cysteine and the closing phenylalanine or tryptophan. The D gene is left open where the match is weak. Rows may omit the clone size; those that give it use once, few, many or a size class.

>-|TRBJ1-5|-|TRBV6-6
CASSPDDSNQPQHF
TGTGCCAGCAGCCCAGACGATAGCAATCAGCCCCAGCATTTT
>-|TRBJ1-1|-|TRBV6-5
CASSRIEGNTEAFF
TGTGCCAGCAGCCGGATTGAGGGGAACACTGAAGCTTTCTTT
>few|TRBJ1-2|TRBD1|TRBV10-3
CAISDWDRTGYGYTF
TGTGCCATCAGTGACTGGGACAGAACAGGCTATGGCTACACCTTC
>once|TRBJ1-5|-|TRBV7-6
CASSPMESNQPQHF
TGTGCCAGCAGCCCCATGGAAAGCAATCAGCCCCAGCATTTT
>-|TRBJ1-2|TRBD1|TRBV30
CAWKATGANYGYTF
TGTGCCTGGAAGGCGACAGGGGCGAACTATGGCTACACCTTC
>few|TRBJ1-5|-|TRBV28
CASNKGRGGQPQHF
TGTGCCAGCAACAAAGGTCGAGGGGGTCAGCCCCAGCATTTT
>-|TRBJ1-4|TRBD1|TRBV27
CASSSRTGGNEKLFF
TGTGCCAGCAGTAGCAGGACAGGGGGAAACGAAAAACTGTTTTTT
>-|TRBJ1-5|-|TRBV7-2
CASSFFGGRGNQPQHF
TGTGCCAGCAGCTTTTTTGGGGGCCGCGGCAATCAGCCCCAGCATTTT
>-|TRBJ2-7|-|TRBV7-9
CASSFRGDPYEQYF
TGTGCCAGCAGCTTCAGGGGCGACCCCTACGAGCAGTACTTC
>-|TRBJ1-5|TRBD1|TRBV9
CASSGGTGDSNQPQHF
TGTGCCAGCAGTGGGGGGACAGGCGATAGCAATCAGCCCCAGCATTTT
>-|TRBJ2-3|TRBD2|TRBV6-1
CASSEKAGVTDTQYF
TGTGCCAGCAGTGAAAAAGCGGGGGTCACAGATACGCAGTATTTT
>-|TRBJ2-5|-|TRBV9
CASSPDYRETQYF
TGTGCCAGCAGCCCCGACTACCGGGAGACCCAGTACTTC
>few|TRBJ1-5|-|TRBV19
CASLSRGYSNQPQHF
TGTGCCAGCCTGAGCCGGGGTTATAGCAATCAGCCCCAGCATTTT
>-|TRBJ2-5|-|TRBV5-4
CASSLDSGQETQYF
TGTGCCAGCAGCTTGGATAGCGGCCAAGAGACCCAGTACTTC
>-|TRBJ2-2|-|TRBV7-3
CASRRGANTGELFF
TGTGCCAGCCGAAGGGGGGCGAACACCGGGGAGCTGTTTTTT
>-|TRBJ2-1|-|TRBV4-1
CASSRTEGESSYNEQFF
TGCGCCAGCAGCCGAACTGAGGGGGAAAGCTCCTACAATGAGCAGTTCTTC
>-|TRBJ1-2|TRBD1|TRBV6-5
CASSYSGTVGGYTF
TGTGCCAGCAGTTACTCGGGGACAGTAGGCGGCTACACCTTC
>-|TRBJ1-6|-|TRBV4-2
CASSQDMGAVLNSPLHF
TGTGCCAGCAGCCAAGATATGGGGGCAGTACTTAATTCACCCCTCCACTTT
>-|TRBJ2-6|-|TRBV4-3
CASSPRVIGTGANVLTF
TGCGCCAGCAGCCCAAGGGTCATAGGGACTGGGGCCAACGTCCTGACTTTC
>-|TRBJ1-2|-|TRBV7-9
CASSPGVAGRLYGYTF
TGTGCCAGCAGCCCGGGTGTGGCAGGGAGACTTTATGGCTACACCTTC
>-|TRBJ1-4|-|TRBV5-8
CASSLVNEKLFF
TGTGCCAGCAGCCTAGTCAATGAAAAACTGTTTTTT
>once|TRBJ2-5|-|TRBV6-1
CASSDYRTRYQETQYF
TGTGCCAGCAGTGATTATAGGACACGGTACCAAGAGACCCAGTACTTC
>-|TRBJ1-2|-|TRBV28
CASSGNYGHTF
TGTGCCAGCAGTGGAAACTATGGCCACACCTTC
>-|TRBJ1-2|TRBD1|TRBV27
CASSDRDGYTF
TGTGCCAGCAGCGACAGGGATGGCTACACCTTC
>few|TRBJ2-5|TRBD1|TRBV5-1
CASSFGTGLMETQYF
TGCGCCAGCAGCTTTGGGACAGGGTTGATGGAGACCCAGTACTTC
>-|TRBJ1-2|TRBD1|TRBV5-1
CASSLQGENYGYTF
TGCGCCAGCAGCTTACAGGGGGAAAACTATGGCTACACCTTC
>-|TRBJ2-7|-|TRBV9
CASSKFGAGQVPYEQYF
TGTGCCAGCAGCAAGTTTGGGGCGGGGCAAGTTCCCTACGAGCAGTACTTC
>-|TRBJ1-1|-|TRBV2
CASRALTVGSTEAFF
TGTGCCAGCAGGGCACTGACAGTGGGAAGTACTGAAGCTTTCTTT
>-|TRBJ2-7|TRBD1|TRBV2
CASLLQGTSYEQYF
TGTGCCAGCCTATTACAGGGGACCTCCTACGAGCAGTACTTC
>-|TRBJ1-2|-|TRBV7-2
CASSLSGEGYTF
TGTGCCAGCAGCCTTAGCGGGGAGGGCTACACCTTC
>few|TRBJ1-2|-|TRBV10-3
CAIGAGQNYGYTF
TGTGCCATTGGGGCCGGACAGAACTATGGCTACACCTTC
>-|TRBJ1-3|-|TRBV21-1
CASSKEDRSGNTIYF
TGTGCCAGCAGCAAAGAGGACCGCTCTGGAAACACCATATATTTT
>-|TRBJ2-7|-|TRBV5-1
CASSLSGSTYEQYF
TGCGCCAGCAGCTTGAGCGGCAGTACCTACGAGCAGTACTTC
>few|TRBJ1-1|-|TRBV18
CASSGAGTQNTEAFF
TGTGCCAGCTCAGGGGCCGGGACACAGAACACTGAAGCTTTCTTT
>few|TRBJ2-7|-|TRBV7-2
CASSVSGNHEQYF
TGTGCCAGCAGCGTTTCTGGAAACCACGAGCAGTACTTC